A selection of T cell receptor beta chains follows, all from one sample in a study of breast tumors, draining lymph nodes, adjacent tissues. TCRdb processed the multiplex PCR reads anew with MiXCR; each CDR3 protein has one entry. There are about 35,000 distinct CDR3 sequences in the sample; roughly 36% occur only once, and roughly a tenth lies in the top ten. The sequenced sample was breast tumor tissue. All receptors come from a female donor with breast cancer. Some clones in this sample may be carry-over from other donors' samples. The CDR3 runs from the conserved cysteine through the conserved F or W. The D gene is left open where the match is weak. Size is stated for part of the rows, as once, few or many counts, or as a class when the clone is expanded.

>TRBV9|TRBJ1-4|.|.
CASSVGASADEKLFF
TGTGCCAGCAGCGTAGGGGCCAGCGCTGATGAAAAACTGTTTTTT
>TRBV2|TRBJ1-2|many|.
CASSEVGWAQTGYTF
TGTGCCAGCAGTGAAGTAGGATGGGCTCAAACTGGCTACACCTTC
>TRBV18|TRBJ1-6|.|TRBD1
CASSPGTGADYSPLHF
TGTGCCAGCTCACCCGGGACAGGGGCGGATTATTCACCCCTCCACTTT
>TRBV30|TRBJ2-1|.|TRBD2
CAWSVKLAGYEQFF
TGTGCCTGGAGTGTAAAGCTAGCGGGCTATGAGCAGTTCTTC
>TRBV4-2|TRBJ1-4|many|.
CASSQAGEKLFF
TGTGCCAGCAGCCAAGCCGGCGAAAAACTGTTTTTT
>TRBV20-1|TRBJ2-7|many|.
CSARSVSSYEQYF
TGCAGTGCTAGGTCGGTTTCCTCCTACGAGCAGTACTTC
>TRBV4-1|TRBJ2-5|.|.
CASSQDRDLSLETQYF
TGCGCCAGCAGCCAAGATCGAGACCTATCTCTAGAGACCCAGTACTTC
>TRBV5-8|TRBJ1-4|many|.
CASSQLGERSNEKLFF
TGTGCCAGCAGCCAACTGGGGGAACGATCAAATGAAAAACTGTTTTTT
>TRBV7-2|TRBJ1-2|.|.
CASSPVRQNYGYTF
TGTGCCAGCAGCCCCGTCAGACAGAACTATGGCTACACCTTC
>TRBV20-1|TRBJ2-1|many|.
CSATDSKGYNEQFF
TGCAGTGCTACCGACAGCAAAGGTTACAATGAGCAGTTCTTC
>TRBV5-8|TRBJ1-5|many|.
CASNQMTRNQPQHF
TGTGCCAGCAACCAGATGACTCGCAATCAGCCCCAGCATTTT
>TRBV4-1|TRBJ2-5|few|.
CASSQDQPGRAAQYF
TGCGCCAGCAGCCAAGATCAGCCGGGTCGGGCGGCCCAGTACTTC
>TRBV12-3/TRBV12-4|TRBJ2-1|.|.
CASSSGLWQFF
TGTGCCAGCAGTTCCGGACTTTGGCAGTTCTTC
>TRBV3-1|TRBJ1-5|many|.
CASSQTLNQPQHF
TGTGCCAGCAGCCAGACTCTTAATCAGCCCCAGCATTTT
>TRBV11-2|TRBJ2-1|many|TRBD2
CASSLVEREGSYNEQFF
TGTGCCAGCAGCTTAGTCGAGCGGGAGGGTTCCTACAATGAGCAGTTCTTC
>TRBV6-1|TRBJ2-7|.|TRBD2
CASSESGRDGEQYF
TGTGCCAGCAGTGAAAGCGGGAGAGACGGTGAGCAGTACTTC
>TRBV7-2|TRBJ2-7|many|.
CASSLGPSSSSYEQYF
TGTGCCAGCAGCTTAGGCCCCAGTTCTAGCTCCTACGAGCAGTACTTC
>TRBV6-6|TRBJ2-1|.|.
CASSPLVPYNEQFF
TGTGCCAGCAGCCCTTTGGTTCCCTACAATGAGCAGTTCTTC
>TRBV5-5|TRBJ1-2|many|.
CASSLDQAYGYTF
TGTGCCAGCAGCTTGGATCAGGCCTATGGCTACACCTTC
>TRBV15|TRBJ2-2|many|.
CATSRADNTGRLRTGELFF
TGTGCCACCAGCAGAGCGGATAATACAGGGAGACTCCGCACCGGGGAGCTGTTTTTT
>TRBV28|TRBJ1-6|.|.
CASSEPRPGRGHSPLHF
TGTGCCAGCAGTGAGCCCCGTCCCGGCAGGGGACATTCACCCCTCCACTTT
>TRBV7-2|TRBJ2-1|many|.
CASRRDSSSYNEQFF
TGTGCCAGCAGGCGGGACTCGAGCTCCTACAATGAGCAGTTCTTC
>TRBV27|TRBJ2-7|.|.
CASSQGSQSYEQYF
TGTGCCAGCAGTCAGGGTAGTCAGTCCTACGAGCAGTACTTC
>TRBV19|TRBJ2-7|many|.
CASIPPGSHEQYF
TGTGCCAGTATCCCTCCCGGGAGCCACGAGCAGTACTTC
>TRBV28|TRBJ2-5|many|.
CASSLSGETQYF
TGTGCCAGCAGTTTAAGTGGGGAGACCCAGTACTTC